This T cell receptor beta chain was captured in a study of T cell responses to AZD1222 COVID-19 vaccine. The table came from immunoSEQ multiplex PCR; TCRdb's copy has only in-frame clones and leaves some out. Among roughly 160,000 clones listed, 88% were seen once. Germline-derived CDR1 and CDR2 are SGDLS and YYNGEE. CDR3 size: 15 residues. J was trimmed by 3 bases and V by 1 base; bases with no gene match: 2. The sample here was peripheral blood, taken 28 days after the second AZD1222 dose. This clonotype was obtained from an adult who received the AZD1222 COVID-19 vaccine. The rearrangement uses TRBV9 and TRBJ2-2; 8 bases map to TRBD1. The CDR3 DNA is TGTGCCAGCAGCGTACAGGGGGCGCACACCGGGGAGCTGTTTTTT. Its protein is CASSVQGAHTGELFF.